This is a list of T cell receptor beta chains from one sample in a study of T cells in Graves' hyperthyroidism and ophthalmopathy. TCRdb independently ran MiXCR on the multiplex PCR reads; one entry per CDR3 protein. The sample shows 450,000 to 600,000 distinct CDR3 sequences, approximately 14% of them seen only once. Sequences were obtained from blood. These receptors all stem from a woman aged 40 to 50 with Graves' hyperthyroidism. Both conserved end residues are part of each CDR3. D genes are given only for firm matches. Clone size, where shown, is once, few, many, or a class for clones that have expanded.

CDR3 protein	CDR3 DNA	clone size	J gene	D gene	V gene
CAWRTQGRSGELFF	TGTGCCTGGAGAACCCAGGGGCGGTCCGGGGAGCTGTTTTTT	many	TRBJ2-2	-	TRBV30
CSAPGLAANTGELFF	TGCAGTGCCCCAGGACTAGCGGCGAACACCGGGGAGCTGTTTTTT	-	TRBJ2-2	TRBD2	TRBV20-1
CASSYTGLGGFEQYF	TGTGCCAGCAGTTATACGGGACTAGGAGGGTTCGAGCAGTACTTC	few	TRBJ2-7	TRBD2	TRBV27
CASGAGGPREQYF	TGTGCCAGTGGAGCGGGAGGGCCTCGGGAGCAGTACTTC	many	TRBJ2-7	TRBD2	TRBV6-1
CATSDLLGQGEDEQFF	TGTGCCACCAGTGATTTGCTTGGACAGGGGGAGGATGAGCAGTTCTTC	-	TRBJ2-1	TRBD1	TRBV24-1
CASSLWENRGNTQYF	TGTGCCAGCAGTTTATGGGAAAATCGGGGTAATACGCAGTATTTT	many	TRBJ2-3	-	TRBV27
CASSGPGRDTWDPDTQYF	TGTGCCAGCAGCGGCCCCGGCCGGGATACTTGGGACCCAGATACGCAGTATTTT	-	TRBJ2-3	-	TRBV7-3
CASSVDGSGQREKLFF	TGTGCCAGCAGCGTAGATGGATCGGGACAGAGGGAAAAACTGTTTTTT	few	TRBJ1-4	TRBD1	TRBV9
CAWSGTGGLPVDEQFF	TGTGCCTGGAGTGGGACAGGGGGCCTCCCTGTGGATGAGCAGTTCTTC	many	TRBJ2-1	TRBD1	TRBV30
CASSHLPWGLALQETQYF	TGCGCCAGCAGCCACCTACCCTGGGGCCTAGCGTTACAAGAGACCCAGTACTTC	-	TRBJ2-5	-	TRBV4-1
CASSEGTGYEQYF	TGTGCCAGCAGTGAAGGGACAGGCTACGAGCAGTACTTC	many	TRBJ2-7	TRBD1	TRBV2
CASSPEGQPYEQYF	TGTGCCAGCAGCCCAGAGGGACAGCCATACGAGCAGTACTTC	-	TRBJ2-7	TRBD1	TRBV11-3